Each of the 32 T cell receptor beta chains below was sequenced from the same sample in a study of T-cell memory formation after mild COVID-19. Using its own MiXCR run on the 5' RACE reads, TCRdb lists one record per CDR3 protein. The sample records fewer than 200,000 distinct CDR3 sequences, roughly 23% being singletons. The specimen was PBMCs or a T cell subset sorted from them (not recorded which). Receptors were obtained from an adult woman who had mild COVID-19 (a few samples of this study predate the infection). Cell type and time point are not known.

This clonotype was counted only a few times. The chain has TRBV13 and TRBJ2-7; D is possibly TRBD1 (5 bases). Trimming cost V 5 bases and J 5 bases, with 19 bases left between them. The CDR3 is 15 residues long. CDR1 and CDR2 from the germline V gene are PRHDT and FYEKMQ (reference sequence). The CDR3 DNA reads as TGTGCCAGCAGCCCTAGACCCGCAGGGTCCCACGAGCAGTACTTC. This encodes CASSPRPAGSHEQYF.

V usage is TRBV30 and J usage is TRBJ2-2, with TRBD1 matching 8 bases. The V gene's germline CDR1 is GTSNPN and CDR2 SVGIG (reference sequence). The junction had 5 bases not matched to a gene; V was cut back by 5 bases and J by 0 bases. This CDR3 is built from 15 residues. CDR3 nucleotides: TGTGCCTGGGGACAGGGTACGTCGAACACCGGGGAGCTGTTTTTT. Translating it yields CAWGQGTSNTGELFF. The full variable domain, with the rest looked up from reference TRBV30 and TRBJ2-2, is SQTIHQWPATLVQPVGSPLSLECTVEGTSNPNLYWYRQAAGRGLQLLFYSVGIGQISSEVPQNLSASRPQDRQFILSSKKLLLSDSGFYLCAWGQGTSNTGELFFGEGSRLTVL.

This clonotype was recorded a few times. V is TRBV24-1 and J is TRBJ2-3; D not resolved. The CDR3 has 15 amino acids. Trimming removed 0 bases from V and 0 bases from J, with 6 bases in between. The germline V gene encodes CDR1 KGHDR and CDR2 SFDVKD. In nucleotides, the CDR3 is TGTGCCACCAGTGATTTGCGGCAGAGCACAGATACGCAGTATTTT. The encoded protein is CATSDLRQSTDTQYF.

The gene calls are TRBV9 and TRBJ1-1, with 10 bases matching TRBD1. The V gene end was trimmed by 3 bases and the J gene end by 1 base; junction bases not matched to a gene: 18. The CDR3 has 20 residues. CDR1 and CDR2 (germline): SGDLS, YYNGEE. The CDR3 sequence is CASSGGPRQGAKVGNTEAFF. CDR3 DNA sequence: TGTGCCAGCAGCGGCGGACCCAGACAGGGGGCAAAGGTGGGGAACACTGAAGCTTTCTTT.

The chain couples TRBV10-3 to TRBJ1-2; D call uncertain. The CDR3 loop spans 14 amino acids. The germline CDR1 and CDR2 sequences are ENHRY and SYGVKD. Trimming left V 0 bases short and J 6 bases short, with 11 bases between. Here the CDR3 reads CAISESTGGHGYTF. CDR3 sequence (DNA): TGTGCCATCAGTGAGTCGACCGGTGGGCATGGCTACACCTTC.

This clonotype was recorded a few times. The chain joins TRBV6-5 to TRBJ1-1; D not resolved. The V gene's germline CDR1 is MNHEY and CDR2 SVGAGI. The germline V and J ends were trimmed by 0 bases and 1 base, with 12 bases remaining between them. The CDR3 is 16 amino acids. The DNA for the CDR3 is TGTGCCAGCAGTTACTCATACGTGACTGCGAACACTGAAGCTTTCTTT. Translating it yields CASSYSYVTANTEAFF.

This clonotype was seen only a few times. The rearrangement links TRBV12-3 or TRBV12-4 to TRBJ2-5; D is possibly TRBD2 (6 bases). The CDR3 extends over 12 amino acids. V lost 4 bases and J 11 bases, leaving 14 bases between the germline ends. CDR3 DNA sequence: TGTGCCAGCAGTTCATACGGGGGAAGTCAGTACTTC. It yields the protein CASSSYGGSQYF.

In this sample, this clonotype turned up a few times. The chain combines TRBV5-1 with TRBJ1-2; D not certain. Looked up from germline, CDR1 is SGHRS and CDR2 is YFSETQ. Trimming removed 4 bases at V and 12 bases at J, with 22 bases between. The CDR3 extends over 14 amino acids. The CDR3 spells CASSPGEGIVVDTF. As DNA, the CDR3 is TGCGCCAGCAGCCCGGGCGAGGGTATTGTAGTTGACACCTTC.

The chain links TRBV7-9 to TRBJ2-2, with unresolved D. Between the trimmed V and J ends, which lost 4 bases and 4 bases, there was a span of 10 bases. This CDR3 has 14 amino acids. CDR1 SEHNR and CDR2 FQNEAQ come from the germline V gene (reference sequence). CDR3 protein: CASSSLAATGELFF. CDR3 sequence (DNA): TGTGCCAGCAGCTCGCTTGCTGCCACCGGGGAGCTGTTTTTT.

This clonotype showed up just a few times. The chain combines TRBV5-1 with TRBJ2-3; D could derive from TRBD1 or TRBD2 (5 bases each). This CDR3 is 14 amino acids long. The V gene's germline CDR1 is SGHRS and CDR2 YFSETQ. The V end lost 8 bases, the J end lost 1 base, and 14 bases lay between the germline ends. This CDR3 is CASSRDGGTDTQYF. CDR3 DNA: TGCGCCAGTTCTCGGGACGGAGGCACAGATACGCAGTATTTT.

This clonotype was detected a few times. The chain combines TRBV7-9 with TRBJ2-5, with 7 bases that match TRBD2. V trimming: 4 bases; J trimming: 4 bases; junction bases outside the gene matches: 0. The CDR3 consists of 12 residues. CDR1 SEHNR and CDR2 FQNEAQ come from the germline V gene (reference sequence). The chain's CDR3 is CASSWGGETQYF. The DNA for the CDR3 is TGTGCCAGCAGCTGGGGGGGAGAGACCCAGTACTTC. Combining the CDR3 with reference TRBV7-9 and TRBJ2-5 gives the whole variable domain DTGVSQNPRHKITKRGQNVTFRCDPISEHNRLYWYRQTLGQGPEFLTYFQNEAQLEKSRLLSDRFSAERPKGSFSTLEIQRTEQGDSAMYLCASSWGGETQYFGPGTRLLVL.

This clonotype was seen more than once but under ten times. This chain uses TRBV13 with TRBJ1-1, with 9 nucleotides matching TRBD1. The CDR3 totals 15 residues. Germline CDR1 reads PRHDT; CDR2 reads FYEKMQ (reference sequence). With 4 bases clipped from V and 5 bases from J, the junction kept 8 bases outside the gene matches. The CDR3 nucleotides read TGTGCCAGCAGCTCGGACAGGGGTCCCTCAACTGAAGCTTTCTTT. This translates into CASSSDRGPSTEAFF.

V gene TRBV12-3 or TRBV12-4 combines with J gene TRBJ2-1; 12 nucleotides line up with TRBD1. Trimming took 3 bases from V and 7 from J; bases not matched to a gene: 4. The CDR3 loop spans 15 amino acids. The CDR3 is CASSLGQGAGNEQFF. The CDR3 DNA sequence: TGTGCCAGCAGTTTGGGACAGGGGGCGGGAAATGAGCAGTTCTTC.

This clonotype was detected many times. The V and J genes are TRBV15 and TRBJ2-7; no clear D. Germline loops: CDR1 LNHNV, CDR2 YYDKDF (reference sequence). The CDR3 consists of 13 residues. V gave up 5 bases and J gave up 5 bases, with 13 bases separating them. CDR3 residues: CATSFQLRNEQYF. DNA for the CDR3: TGTGCCACCAGCTTCCAGCTACGGAACGAGCAGTACTTC. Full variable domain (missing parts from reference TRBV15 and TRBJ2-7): DAMVIQNPRYQVTQFGKPVTLSCSQTLNHNVMYWYQQKSSQAPKLLFHYYDKDFNNEADTPDNFQSRRPNTSFCFLDIRSPGLGDTAMYLCATSFQLRNEQYFGPGTRLTVT.

The CDR3 DNA is TGCGCCAGCAGCTTGCGGGGACCCGAGCAGTACTTC. It is translated as CASSLRGPEQYF. V usage is TRBV5-1 and J usage is TRBJ2-7; perhaps D is TRBD1 or TRBD2 (5 bases each). Germline loops: CDR1 SGHRS, CDR2 YFSETQ. The CDR3 runs to 12 residues. V was trimmed by 1 base and J by 6 bases, leaving 8 bases between them. Drawing the rest from reference TRBV5-1 and TRBJ2-7, the complete variable domain is KAGVTQTPRYLIKTRGQQVTLSCSPISGHRSVSWYQQTPGQGLQFLFEYFSETQRNKGNFPGRFSGRQFSNSRSEMNVSTLELGDSALYLCASSLRGPEQYFGPGTRLTVT.

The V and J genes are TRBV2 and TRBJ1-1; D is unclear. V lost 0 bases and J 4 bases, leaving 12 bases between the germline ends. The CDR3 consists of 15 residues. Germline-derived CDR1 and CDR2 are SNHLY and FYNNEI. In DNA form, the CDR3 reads TGTGCCAGCAGTGAAGCGTTACAACCGGGCACTGAAGCTTTCTTT. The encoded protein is CASSEALQPGTEAFF.

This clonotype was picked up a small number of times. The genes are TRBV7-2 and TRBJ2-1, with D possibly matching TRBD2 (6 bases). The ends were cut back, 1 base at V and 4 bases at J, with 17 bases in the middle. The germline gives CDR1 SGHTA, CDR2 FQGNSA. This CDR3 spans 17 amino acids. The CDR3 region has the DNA TGTGCCAGCAGCTTAGTTCATGTGGGACTTAAATACAATGAGCAGTTCTTC. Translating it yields CASSLVHVGLKYNEQFF.

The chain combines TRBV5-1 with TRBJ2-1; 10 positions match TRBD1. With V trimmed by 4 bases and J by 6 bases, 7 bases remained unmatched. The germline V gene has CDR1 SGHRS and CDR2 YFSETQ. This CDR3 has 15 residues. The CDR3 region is CASSMRDRGGNEQFF. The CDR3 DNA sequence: TGCGCCAGCAGCATGCGGGACAGGGGAGGCAATGAGCAGTTCTTC.

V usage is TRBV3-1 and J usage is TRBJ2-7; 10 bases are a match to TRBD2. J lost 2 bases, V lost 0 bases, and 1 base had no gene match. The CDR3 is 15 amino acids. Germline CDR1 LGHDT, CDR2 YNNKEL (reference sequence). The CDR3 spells CASSQDLAGAYEQYF. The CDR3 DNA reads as TGTGCCAGCAGCCAAGATCTAGCGGGAGCCTACGAGCAGTACTTC.

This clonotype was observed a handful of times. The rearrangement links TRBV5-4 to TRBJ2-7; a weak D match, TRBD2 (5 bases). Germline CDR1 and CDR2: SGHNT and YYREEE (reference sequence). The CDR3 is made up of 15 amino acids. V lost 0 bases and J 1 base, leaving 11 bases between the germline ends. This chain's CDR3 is CASSLVISGSYEQYF. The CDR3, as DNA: TGTGCCAGCAGCTTGGTAATCAGCGGTTCCTACGAGCAGTACTTC. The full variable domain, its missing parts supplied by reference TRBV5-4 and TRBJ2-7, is ETGVTQSPTHLIKTRGQQVTLRCSSQSGHNTVSWYQQALGQGPQFIFQYYREEENGRGNFPPRFSGLQFPNYSSELNVNALELDDSALYLCASSLVISGSYEQYFGPGTRLTVT.

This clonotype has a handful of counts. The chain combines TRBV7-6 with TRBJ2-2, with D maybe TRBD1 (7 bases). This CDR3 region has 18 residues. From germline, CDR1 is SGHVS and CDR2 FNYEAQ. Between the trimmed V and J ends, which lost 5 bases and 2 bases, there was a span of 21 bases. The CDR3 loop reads CASSEILTGDSNTGELFF. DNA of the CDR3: TGTGCCAGCAGCGAAATACTCACAGGGGACTCAAACACCGGGGAGCTGTTTTTT.

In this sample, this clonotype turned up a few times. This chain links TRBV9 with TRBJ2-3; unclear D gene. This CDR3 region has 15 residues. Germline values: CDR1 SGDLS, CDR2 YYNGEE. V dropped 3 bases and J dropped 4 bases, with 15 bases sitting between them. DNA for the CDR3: TGTGCCAGCAGCGAGGGCCCCCTTAGTGCAGATACGCAGTATTTT. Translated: CASSEGPLSADTQYF.

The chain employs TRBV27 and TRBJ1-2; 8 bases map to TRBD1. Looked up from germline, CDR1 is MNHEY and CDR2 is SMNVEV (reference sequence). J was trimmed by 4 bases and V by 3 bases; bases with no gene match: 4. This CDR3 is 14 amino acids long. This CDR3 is CASSLTGAAYGYTF. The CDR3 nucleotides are TGTGCCAGCAGTTTGACAGGGGCAGCCTATGGCTACACCTTC.

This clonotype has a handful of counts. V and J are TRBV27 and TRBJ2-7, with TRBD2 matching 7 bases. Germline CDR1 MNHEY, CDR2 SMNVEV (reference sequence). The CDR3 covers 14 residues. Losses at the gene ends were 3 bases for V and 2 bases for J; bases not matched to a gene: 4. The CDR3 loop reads CASSFGGFPYEQYF. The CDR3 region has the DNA TGTGCCAGCAGTTTCGGGGGGTTCCCCTACGAGCAGTACTTC.

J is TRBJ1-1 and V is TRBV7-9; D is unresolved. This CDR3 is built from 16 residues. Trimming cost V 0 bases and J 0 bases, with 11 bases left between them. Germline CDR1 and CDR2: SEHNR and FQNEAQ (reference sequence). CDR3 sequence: CASSLAAYGMNTEAFF. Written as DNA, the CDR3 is TGTGCCAGCAGCTTAGCGGCTTATGGGATGAACACTGAAGCTTTCTTT.

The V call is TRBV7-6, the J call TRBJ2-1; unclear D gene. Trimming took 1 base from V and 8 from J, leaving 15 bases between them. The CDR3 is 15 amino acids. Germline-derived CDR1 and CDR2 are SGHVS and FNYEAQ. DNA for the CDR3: TGTGCCAGCAGCTTAGAGGCCCCCCGAGACGATGAGCAGTTCTTC. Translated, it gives CASSLEAPRDDEQFF.

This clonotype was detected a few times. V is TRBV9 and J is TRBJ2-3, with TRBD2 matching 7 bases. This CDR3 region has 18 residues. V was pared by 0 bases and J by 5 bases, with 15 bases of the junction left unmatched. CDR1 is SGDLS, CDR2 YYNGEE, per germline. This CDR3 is CASSVAGREAGSGDTQYF. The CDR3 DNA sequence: TGTGCCAGCAGCGTAGCGGGTCGGGAGGCGGGGTCTGGAGATACGCAGTATTTT.

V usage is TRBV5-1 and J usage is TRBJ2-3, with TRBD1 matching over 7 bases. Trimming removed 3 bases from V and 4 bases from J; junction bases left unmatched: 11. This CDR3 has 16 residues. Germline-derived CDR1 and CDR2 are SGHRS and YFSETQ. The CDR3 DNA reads TGCGCCAGCAGCTCGGAGACAAACAGGGGCGCAGATACGCAGTATTTT. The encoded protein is CASSSETNRGADTQYF.

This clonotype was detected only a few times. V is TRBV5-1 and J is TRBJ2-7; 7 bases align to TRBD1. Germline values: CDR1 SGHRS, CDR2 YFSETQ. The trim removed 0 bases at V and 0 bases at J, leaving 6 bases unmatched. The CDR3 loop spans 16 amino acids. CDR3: CASSLGIGGSSYEQYF. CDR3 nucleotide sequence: TGCGCCAGCAGCTTGGGAATAGGGGGCTCCTCCTACGAGCAGTACTTC. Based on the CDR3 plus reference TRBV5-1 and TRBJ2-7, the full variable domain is KAGVTQTPRYLIKTRGQQVTLSCSPISGHRSVSWYQQTPGQGLQFLFEYFSETQRNKGNFPGRFSGRQFSNSRSEMNVSTLELGDSALYLCASSLGIGGSSYEQYFGPGTRLTVT.

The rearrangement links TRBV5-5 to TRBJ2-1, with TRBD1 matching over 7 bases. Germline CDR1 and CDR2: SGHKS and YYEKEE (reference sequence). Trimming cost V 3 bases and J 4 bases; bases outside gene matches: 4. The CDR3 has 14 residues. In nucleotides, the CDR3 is TGTGCCAGCAGCTCCTGGACAGGTTACAATGAGCAGTTCTTC. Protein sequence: CASSSWTGYNEQFF.

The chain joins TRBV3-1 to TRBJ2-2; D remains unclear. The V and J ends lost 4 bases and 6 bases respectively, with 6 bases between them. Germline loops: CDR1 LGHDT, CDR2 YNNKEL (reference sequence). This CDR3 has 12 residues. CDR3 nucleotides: TGTGCCAGCAGCCCCCTAGCCGGGGAGCTGTTTTTT. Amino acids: CASSPLAGELFF.

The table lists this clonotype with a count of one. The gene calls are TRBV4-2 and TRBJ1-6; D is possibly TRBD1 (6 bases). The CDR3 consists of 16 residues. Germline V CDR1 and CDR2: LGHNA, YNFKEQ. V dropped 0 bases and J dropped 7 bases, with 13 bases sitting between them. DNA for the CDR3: TGTGCCAGCAGCCAAGACTTAGGGGGGTTGAATTCACCCCTCCACTTT. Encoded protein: CASSQDLGGLNSPLHF.